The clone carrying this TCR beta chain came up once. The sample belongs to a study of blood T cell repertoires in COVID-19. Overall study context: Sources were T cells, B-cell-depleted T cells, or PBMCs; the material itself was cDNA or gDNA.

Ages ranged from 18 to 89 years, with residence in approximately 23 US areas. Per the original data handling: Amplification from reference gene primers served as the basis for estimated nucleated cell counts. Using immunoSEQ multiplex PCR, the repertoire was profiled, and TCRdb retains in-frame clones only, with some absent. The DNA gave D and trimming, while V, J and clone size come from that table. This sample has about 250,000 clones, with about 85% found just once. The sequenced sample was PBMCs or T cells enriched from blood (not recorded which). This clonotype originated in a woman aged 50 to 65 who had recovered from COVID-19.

In DNA form, the CDR3 reads TGCAGCGTCGCGGGGGCGTCGCCTGAGCAGTTCTTC. Amino acids: CSVAGASPEQFF. This chain connects TRBV29-1 to TRBJ2-1, with D tentatively TRBD2 (7 bases). The CDR3 totals 12 residues. Per germline, CDR1 SQVTM and CDR2 ANQGSEA. V was clipped by 6 bases and J by 9 bases, with 15 bases between them.